The clone carrying this T cell receptor (beta chain) was seen many times. Its matching antigen is unknown. This entry is derived from a study of T cells after yellow fever vaccination. Study-level points and caveats: Clonotypes found in both CD4 and CD8 compartments made up a small share.

The study made its TCR cDNA through 5'RACE template switching. That step introduced a universal primer site along with UMIs. Each CDR3 protein gets one entry after TCRdb re-called the 5' RACE reads with MiXCR. The table shows tens of thousands of distinct CDR3 sequences, with under 9.5% occurring only once. This CDR3 is 15 amino acids long. Germline CDR1 MGHRA, CDR2 YSYEKL. Trimming took 2 bases from V and 3 from J, leaving 11 bases between them. The chain combines TRBV4-1 with TRBJ1-5; the D is unclear. The material sequenced was CD8+ T cells sorted from PBMCs, taken less than 11 days after the first yellow fever vaccination. The TCR was taken from a man younger than 30 who received the YFV17D yellow fever vaccine. In DNA, the CDR3 is TGCGCCAGCAGCCAACAAGACGGGAACAATCAGCCCCAGCATTTT. This codes for CASSQQDGNNQPQHF.